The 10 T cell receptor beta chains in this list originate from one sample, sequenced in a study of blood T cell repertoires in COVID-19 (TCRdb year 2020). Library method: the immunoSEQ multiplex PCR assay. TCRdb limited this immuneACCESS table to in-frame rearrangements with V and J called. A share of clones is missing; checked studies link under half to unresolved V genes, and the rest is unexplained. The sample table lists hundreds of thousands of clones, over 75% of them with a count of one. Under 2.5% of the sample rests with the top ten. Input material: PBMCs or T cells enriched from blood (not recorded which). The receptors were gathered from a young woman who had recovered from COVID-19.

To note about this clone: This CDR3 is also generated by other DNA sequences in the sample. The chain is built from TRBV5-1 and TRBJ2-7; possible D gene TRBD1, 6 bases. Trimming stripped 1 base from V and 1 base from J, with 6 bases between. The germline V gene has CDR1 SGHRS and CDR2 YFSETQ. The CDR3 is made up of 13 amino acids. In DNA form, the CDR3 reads TGCGCCAGCAGCTTGACAGGGTCCTACGAGCAGTACTTC. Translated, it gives CASSLTGSYEQYF.

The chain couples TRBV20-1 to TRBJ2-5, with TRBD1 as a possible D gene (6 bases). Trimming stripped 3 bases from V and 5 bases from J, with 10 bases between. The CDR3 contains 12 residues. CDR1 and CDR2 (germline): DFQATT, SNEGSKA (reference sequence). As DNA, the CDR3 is TGCAGTGCTAGTTGGGGGCGCGAGACCCAGTACTTC. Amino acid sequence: CSASWGRETQYF.

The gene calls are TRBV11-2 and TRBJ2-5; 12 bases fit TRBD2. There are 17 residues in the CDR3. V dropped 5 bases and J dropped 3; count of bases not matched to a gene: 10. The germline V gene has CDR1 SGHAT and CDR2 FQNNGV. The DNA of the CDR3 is TGTGCCAGCAGCCCTGTTCTATCTAGCGGGGGGGAAGAGACCCAGTACTTC. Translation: CASSPVLSSGGEETQYF.

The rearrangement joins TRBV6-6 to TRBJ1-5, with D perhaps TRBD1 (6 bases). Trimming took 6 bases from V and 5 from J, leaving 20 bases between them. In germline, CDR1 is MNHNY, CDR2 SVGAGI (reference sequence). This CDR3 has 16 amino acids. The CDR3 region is CASSTNRASLHQPQHF. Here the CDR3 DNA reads TGTGCCAGCAGCACAAACAGGGCCTCCCTCCATCAGCCCCAGCATTTT.

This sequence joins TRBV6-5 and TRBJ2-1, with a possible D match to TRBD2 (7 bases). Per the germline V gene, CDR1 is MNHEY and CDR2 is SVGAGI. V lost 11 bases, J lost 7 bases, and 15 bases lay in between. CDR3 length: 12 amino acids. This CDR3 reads CASEGGTNEQFF. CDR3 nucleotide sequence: TGTGCCTCCGAGGGGGGGACTAATGAGCAGTTCTTC.

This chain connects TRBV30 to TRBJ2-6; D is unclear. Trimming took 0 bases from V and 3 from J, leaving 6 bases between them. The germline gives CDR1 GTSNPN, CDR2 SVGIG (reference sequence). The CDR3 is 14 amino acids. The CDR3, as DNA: TGTGCCTGGAGTGTACTTCTTGGGGCCAACGTCCTGACTTTC. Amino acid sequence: CAWSVLLGANVLTF.

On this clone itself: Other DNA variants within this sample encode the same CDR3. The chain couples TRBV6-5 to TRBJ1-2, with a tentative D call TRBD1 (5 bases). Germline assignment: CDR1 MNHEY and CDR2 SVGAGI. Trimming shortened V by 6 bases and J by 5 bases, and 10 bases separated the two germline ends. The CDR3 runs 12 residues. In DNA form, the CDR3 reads TGTGCCAGCAGCAGGGCCTCTTATGGCTACACCTTC. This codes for CASSRASYGYTF.

The DNA for the CDR3 is TGTGCCAGCTCACCAACTTTAGGCTCTGGGACTCAAGGTACCGGGGAGCTGTTTTTT. This codes for CASSPTLGSGTQGTGELFF. The chain carries TRBV18 and TRBJ2-2; D perhaps matches TRBD2 (6 bases). V was shortened by 2 bases and J by 5 bases, with 24 bases between the two germline ends. The CDR3 length is 19 residues. From germline, CDR1 is KGHSH and CDR2 LQKENI.

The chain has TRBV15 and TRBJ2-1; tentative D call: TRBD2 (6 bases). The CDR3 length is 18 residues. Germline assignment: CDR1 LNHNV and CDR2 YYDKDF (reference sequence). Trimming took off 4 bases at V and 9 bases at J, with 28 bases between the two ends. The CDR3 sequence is CATSTPGFEEGNIGEQFF. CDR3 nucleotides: TGTGCCACCAGCACACCAGGATTTGAGGAGGGGAATATAGGTGAGCAGTTCTTC.

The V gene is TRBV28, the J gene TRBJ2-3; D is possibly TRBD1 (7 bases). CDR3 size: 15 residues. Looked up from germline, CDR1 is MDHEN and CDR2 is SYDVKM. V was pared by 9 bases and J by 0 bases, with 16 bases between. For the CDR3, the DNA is TGTGCCAGTGCGCGGGACAGACCTAGCACAGATACGCAGTATTTT. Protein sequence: CASARDRPSTDTQYF.